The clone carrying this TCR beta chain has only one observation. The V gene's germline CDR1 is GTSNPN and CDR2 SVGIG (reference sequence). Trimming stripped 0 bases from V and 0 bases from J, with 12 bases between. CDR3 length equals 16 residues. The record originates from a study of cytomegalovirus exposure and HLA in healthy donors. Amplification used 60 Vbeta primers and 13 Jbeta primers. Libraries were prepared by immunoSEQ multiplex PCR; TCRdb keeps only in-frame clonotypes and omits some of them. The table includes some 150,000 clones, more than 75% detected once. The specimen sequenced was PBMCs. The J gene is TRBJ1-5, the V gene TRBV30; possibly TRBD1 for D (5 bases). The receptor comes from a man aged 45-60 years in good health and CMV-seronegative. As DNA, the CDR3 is TGTGCCTGGAGTGTACCATCCCAGGGTAGCAATCAGCCCCAGCATTTT. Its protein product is CAWSVPSQGSNQPQHF.